Below are 26 T cell receptor beta chains sequenced from a single sample in a study of T cell repertoires in cytomegalovirus infection. TCRdb reprocessed the reads via MiXCR and lists one record per CDR3 protein. The sample has about 400,000 distinct CDR3 sequences; roughly 36% are singletons. For these receptors, no antigen is known. The material sequenced was cultured PBMCs, taken from culture after CMV antigen stimulation. The source is a human donor in good health (CMV status not recorded). Some clones in this sample may be carry-over from other donors' samples.

The J gene is TRBJ1-6, the V gene TRBV7-2; D gene unclear. This CDR3 is built from 18 residues. Germline assignment: CDR1 SGHTA and CDR2 FQGNSA. The ends were cut back, 2 bases at V and 0 bases at J, with 14 bases in the middle. As DNA, the CDR3 is TGTGCCAGCAGCTTAAAGCGGATGGAGACCTCCTATAATTCACCCCTCCACTTT. Its protein product is CASSLKRMETSYNSPLHF. The entire variable domain, with the rest obtained from reference TRBV7-2 and TRBJ1-6, is as follows: GAGVSQSPSNKVTEKGKDVELRCDPISGHTALYWYRQSLGQGLEFLIYFQGNSAPDKSGLPSDRFSAERTGGSVSTLTIQRTQQEDSAVYLCASSLKRMETSYNSPLHFGNGTRLTVT.

CDR3 residues: CASSAADGELFF. The CDR3, as DNA: TGTGCCAGCAGTGCGGCGGACGGGGAGCTGTTTTTT. This chain links TRBV2 with TRBJ2-2; D is unresolved. The V gene's germline CDR1 is SNHLY and CDR2 FYNNEI. Trimming shortened V by 4 bases and J by 7 bases, and 7 bases separated the two germline ends. This CDR3 contains 12 residues.

This clonotype was detected only a few times. The genes are TRBV7-9 and TRBJ1-1, with 9 bases that match TRBD1. Germline-derived CDR1 and CDR2 are SEHNR and FQNEAQ (reference sequence). The V segment lost 4 bases and the J segment 0 bases; nucleotides outside the gene matches: 6. This CDR3 has 16 residues. This CDR3 reads CASSWGQGSMNTEAFF. CDR3 DNA: TGTGCCAGCAGCTGGGGACAGGGTTCCATGAACACTGAAGCTTTCTTT.

The chain combines TRBV28 with TRBJ2-1; the D gene is possibly TRBD2 (5 bases). The V end lost 5 bases, the J end lost 4 bases, and 12 bases lay between the germline ends. This CDR3 contains 14 residues. From germline, CDR1 is MDHEN and CDR2 SYDVKM. CDR3 nucleotide sequence: TGTGCCAGCAGTACAGCGGCTGCTTACAATGAGCAGTTCTTC. Amino acid sequence: CASSTAAAYNEQFF.

The J gene is TRBJ2-1, the V gene TRBV20-1; 10 bases match TRBD2. Germline V gives CDR1 DFQATT, CDR2 SNEGSKA (reference sequence). The CDR3 has 15 residues. J lost 8 bases, V lost 6 bases, and 13 bases had no gene match. CDR3 DNA: TGCAGTGCGCCTAATCTAGCGGGAGTAACATATGAGCAGTTCTTC. Residues: CSAPNLAGVTYEQFF.

The rearrangement links TRBV7-2 to TRBJ1-2, with D perhaps TRBD1 (6 bases). The V and J ends lost 8 bases and 1 base respectively, with 20 bases between them. Germline V gene lookup returns CDR1 SGHTA and CDR2 FQGNSA. The CDR3 extends over 16 amino acids. The CDR3 DNA reads as TGTGCCAGCTTCCGGGACATCGGAACAGTTAACTATGGCTACACCTTC. It codes for CASFRDIGTVNYGYTF.

This clonotype has only a few counts. The V and J genes are TRBV7-2 and TRBJ1-2, with D tentatively TRBD1 (6 bases). The CDR3 covers 16 residues. CDR1 is SGHTA and CDR2 is FQGNSA in the germline V gene. The V end was cut by 3 bases, the J end by 7 bases, with 21 bases between. CDR3 in DNA: TGTGCCAGCAGCTTGGGGGGGGCGGGACCAGGATCTGGCTACACCTTC. It yields the protein CASSLGGAGPGSGYTF.

This clonotype has a single count. J is TRBJ2-5 and V is TRBV7-2; D is perhaps TRBD2 (6 bases). V was clipped by 11 bases and J by 5 bases, with 18 bases between them. This CDR3 contains 13 residues. Looked up from germline, CDR1 is SGHTA and CDR2 is FQGNSA. The CDR3 DNA reads as TGTGCCTCCCGACGGGGGAGATGGGAGACCCAGTACTTC. As protein: CASRRGRWETQYF.

Worth noting for this clonotype: Possible read error: a much larger clone is one base away. J is TRBJ2-3 and V is TRBV7-2; D not resolved. Trimming took 5 bases from V and 6 from J, leaving 21 bases between them. Germline CDR1 SGHTA, CDR2 FQGNSA. The CDR3 runs to 16 residues. CDR3 region: CASSPYRRGVGDTQYF. The CDR3 nucleotides read TGTGCCAGCAGCCCATACCGGCGTGGGGTTGGGGATACGCAGTATTTT.

This chain connects TRBV4-3 to TRBJ2-5; 9 bases are shared with TRBD2. The germline V gene encodes CDR1 LGHNA and CDR2 YSLEER. The CDR3 has 14 residues. V trimming: 4 bases; J trimming: 5 bases; junction bases outside the gene matches: 5. The CDR3 loop is CASSLSGSVETQYF. DNA of the CDR3: TGCGCCAGCAGCCTTAGCGGGAGTGTCGAGACCCAGTACTTC.

The rearrangement links TRBV10-3 to TRBJ1-1; weak D call: TRBD1 (6 bases). Germline CDR1 and CDR2: ENHRY and SYGVKD. This CDR3 spans 15 amino acids. V lost 4 bases, J lost 1 base, and 13 bases lay in between. The CDR3 bases are TGTGCCATCAGTGGAGGGGACAACGGGAACACTGAAGCTTTCTTT. This sequence encodes CAISGGDNGNTEAFF.

The V and J genes are TRBV6-1 and TRBJ2-5; 9 bases match TRBD1. Unmatched junction bases numbered 0, after V lost 1 base and J lost 3 bases. The CDR3 consists of 14 residues. Germline CDR1 MNHNS, CDR2 SASEGT. The CDR3, as DNA: TGTGCCAGCAGTGAAGGGACAGGGGAAGAGACCCAGTACTTC. Encoded protein: CASSEGTGEETQYF.

Comment on this clonotype: Germline is not matched at one junction end, which may reflect a read error. The chain combines TRBV28 with TRBJ2-5; D gene unclear. Per the germline V gene, CDR1 is MDHEN and CDR2 is SYDVKM. This CDR3 spans 14 amino acids. The CDR3 spells CASSDGSPQKTQYF. CDR3 DNA sequence: TGTGCCAGCTCCGACGGGTCCCCCCAAAAGACCCAGTACTTC.

This clonotype has more than one count but fewer than ten. The chain employs TRBV7-9 and TRBJ2-7; D possibly matches TRBD1 or TRBD2 (6 bases each). The CDR3 is 13 residues long. Germline CDR1 SEHNR, CDR2 FQNEAQ (reference sequence). The germline V and J ends were trimmed by 5 bases and 6 bases, with 14 bases remaining between them. The CDR3 loop is CASSAQQGGEQYV. The CDR3 nucleotides read TGTGCCAGCAGCGCCCAACAGGGAGGCGAGCAGTACGTC.

The table lists this clonotype with a few counts. V and J are TRBV7-6 and TRBJ1-1; D is uncertain. Germline V gene data show CDR1 as SGHVS and CDR2 as FNYEAQ. Trimming left V 2 bases short and J 3 bases short, with 13 bases between. CDR3 length equals 15 residues. The chain's CDR3 is CASSLIGDWDTEAFF. In nucleotides, the CDR3 is TGTGCCAGCAGCTTAATCGGGGATTGGGACACTGAAGCTTTCTTT.

J is TRBJ2-3 and V is TRBV3-1, with TRBD1 as a possible D gene (5 bases). The germline V gene has CDR1 LGHDT and CDR2 YNNKEL (reference sequence). This CDR3 is built from 13 residues. Deletions cut 2 bases from V and 4 bases from J, with 7 bases between. The CDR3 DNA is TGTGCCAGCAGCCAACAGGGTTCAGATACGCAGTATTTT. It is translated as CASSQQGSDTQYF.

The chain employs TRBV2 and TRBJ2-6; D perhaps matches TRBD1 (5 bases). The CDR3 runs to 16 residues. V lost 4 bases and J lost 2, with 12 bases in between. Germline CDR1 SNHLY, CDR2 FYNNEI. The CDR3 DNA is TGTGCCAGCAGTGCTCAAGGGGTACCTGGGGCCAACGTCCTGACTTTC. Encoded protein: CASSAQGVPGANVLTF.

The gene calls are TRBV20-1 and TRBJ2-2; 12 bases are shared with TRBD2. The CDR3 has 17 amino acids. Germline V gene data show CDR1 as DFQATT and CDR2 as SNEGSKA (reference sequence). V gave up 1 base and J gave up 6 bases; unmatched junction bases: 9. CDR3 sequence (DNA): TGCAGTGCTAGAGGGCCTACTAGCGGGAGGTTGGCCGGGGAGCTGTTTTTT. It is translated as CSARGPTSGRLAGELFF.

This clonotype was seen ten or more times. The chain links TRBV7-2 to TRBJ2-7; 9 bases map to TRBD1. In germline, CDR1 is SGHTA, CDR2 FQGNSA. The CDR3 totals 14 residues. Trimming cost V 6 bases and J 6 bases; bases outside gene matches: 9. This CDR3 reads CASSQGGQGAEQYF. As DNA, the CDR3 is TGTGCCAGCAGTCAGGGGGGACAGGGTGCCGAGCAGTACTTC.

This chain links TRBV29-1 with TRBJ2-3, with 8 bases that match TRBD2. Germline V lookup: CDR1 SQVTM, CDR2 ANQGSEA. The J segment lost 6 bases and the V segment lost 5 bases, leaving 7 bases of the junction unmatched. The CDR3 has 13 amino acids. CDR3 bases: TGCAGCGTTTTGACTAGCGAGCTTGATACGCAGTATTTT. Amino acid sequence: CSVLTSELDTQYF.

The rearrangement joins TRBV20-1 to TRBJ2-1; TRBD2 aligns across 13 bases. The V and J ends lost 0 bases and 7 bases, in that order; junction bases with no gene match: 3. Germline V lookup: CDR1 DFQATT, CDR2 SNEGSKA (reference sequence). This CDR3 spans 15 amino acids. As DNA, the CDR3 is TGCAGTGCTAGAGACGGGACTAGCGGGAAGAATGAGCAGTTCTTC. The encoded protein is CSARDGTSGKNEQFF.

The rearrangement links TRBV7-2 to TRBJ1-2, with a weak D call TRBD1 (5 bases). Per the germline V gene, CDR1 is SGHTA and CDR2 is FQGNSA. The V end lost 4 bases, the J end lost 7 bases, and 16 bases lay between the germline ends. This CDR3 is built from 14 residues. The CDR3 nucleotides read TGTGCCAGCAGCTCCGGCGGGGGGTTTAGTGGCTACACCTTC. Translating gives CASSSGGGFSGYTF.

The rearrangement uses TRBV12-3 or TRBV12-4 and TRBJ2-3; maybe TRBD2 (6 bases). The V end was cut by 2 bases, the J end by 1 base, with 16 bases between. The CDR3 is 17 amino acids. The CDR3 DNA reads TGTGCCAGCAGTTTACTTCATAACGGGAGAGGCACAGATACGCAGTATTTT. Amino acids: CASSLLHNGRGTDTQYF.

This rearrangement joins TRBV5-1 to TRBJ1-1, with 7 nucleotides matching TRBD1. The CDR3 covers 15 residues. With V trimmed by 6 bases and J by 5 bases, 13 bases remained unmatched. CDR1 SGHRS and CDR2 YFSETQ come from the germline V gene. The CDR3 nucleotides read TGCGCCAGCAACCAACCCGAGGGGGCGAATACTGAAGCTTTCTTT. The encoded protein is CASNQPEGANTEAFF. Looking up the rest from reference TRBV5-1 and TRBJ1-1 gives the full variable domain: KAGVTQTPRYLIKTRGQQVTLSCSPISGHRSVSWYQQTPGQGLQFLFEYFSETQRNKGNFPGRFSGRQFSNSRSEMNVSTLELGDSALYLCASNQPEGANTEAFFGQGTRLTVV.

Only a few counts were recorded for this clonotype. CDR3 loop: CASSPAKGSSSYEQYF. Here the CDR3 DNA reads TGCGCCAGCAGCCCCGCTAAGGGTTCAAGCTCCTACGAGCAGTACTTC. This chain connects TRBV4-1 to TRBJ2-7; D ambiguous. Per the germline V gene, CDR1 is MGHRA and CDR2 is YSYEKL. The CDR3 is 16 residues long. The V gene lost 4 bases and the J gene lost 0 bases, with 16 bases spanning the gap.

This clonotype was detected a few times. The rearrangement uses TRBV7-9 and TRBJ2-7, with a tentative D call TRBD1 (6 bases). The CDR3 is 14 amino acids. Germline V gene sequence: CDR1 SEHNR, CDR2 FQNEAQ (reference sequence). Trimming cost V 5 bases and J 3 bases, with 14 bases left between them. CDR3 DNA: TGTGCCAGCAGCCGTACGGACAGTTTCTACGAGCAGTACTTC. Translated, it gives CASSRTDSFYEQYF. The variable domain in full, with the rest retrieved from reference TRBV7-9 and TRBJ2-7, is DTGVSQNPRHKITKRGQNVTFRCDPISEHNRLYWYRQTLGQGPEFLTYFQNEAQLEKSRLLSDRFSAERPKGSFSTLEIQRTEQGDSAMYLCASSRTDSFYEQYFGPGTRLTVT.